Following are 3 T cell receptor beta chains from one sample sequenced in a study of control samples from healthy donors and cancer patients. Clones were read by immunoSEQ multiplex PCR, and TCRdb kept only the in-frame ones, dropping some. The sample carries about 160,000 clones, approximately 90% recorded once. Sequencing input: blood. The receptor source for this set is a man aged 30 to 39 in good health.

This clone was seen a few times. This chain uses TRBV4-3 with TRBJ1-1; tentative D call: TRBD1 (5 bases). V lost 6 bases to trimming and J lost 2 bases, with 10 bases between them. The CDR3 length is 13 residues. CDR1 and CDR2 (germline): LGHNA, YSLEER. CDR3 residues: CASRGDGNTEAFF. The CDR3 nucleotides are TGCGCCAGCAGAGGGGACGGAAACACTGAAGCTTTCTTT.

J is TRBJ2-1 and V is TRBV15; D not certain. The CDR3 covers 13 residues. Germline CDR1 reads LNHNV; CDR2 reads YYDKDF (reference sequence). V lost 5 bases, J lost 10 bases, and 15 bases lay in between. CDR3 region: CATSVLEVGEQFF. The CDR3 DNA reads TGTGCCACCAGCGTCCTAGAAGTGGGGGAGCAGTTCTTC.

This clone was recorded once. The rearrangement joins TRBV27 to TRBJ2-1; 9 nucleotides align to TRBD1. CDR3 length: 16 amino acids. Germline lookup yields CDR1 MNHEY and CDR2 SMNVEV (reference sequence). Trimming cost V 0 bases and J 12 bases; bases outside gene matches: 12. This chain's CDR3 is CASSLSRDRAIHGQFF. For the CDR3, the DNA is TGTGCCAGCAGTTTATCCAGGGACAGGGCCATCCATGGGCAGTTCTTC.